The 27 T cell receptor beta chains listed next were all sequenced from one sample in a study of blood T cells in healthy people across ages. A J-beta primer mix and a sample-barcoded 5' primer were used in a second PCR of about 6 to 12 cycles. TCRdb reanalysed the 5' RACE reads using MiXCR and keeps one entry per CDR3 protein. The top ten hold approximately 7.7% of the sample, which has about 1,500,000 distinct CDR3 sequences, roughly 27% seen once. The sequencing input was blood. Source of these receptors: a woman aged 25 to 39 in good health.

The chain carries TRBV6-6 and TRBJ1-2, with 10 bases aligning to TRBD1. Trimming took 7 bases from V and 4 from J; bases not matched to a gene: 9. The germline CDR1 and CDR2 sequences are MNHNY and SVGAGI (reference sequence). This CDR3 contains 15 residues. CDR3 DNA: TGTGCCAGCACCCGGGACAGGGGATACATCTATGGCTACACCTTC. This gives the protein CASTRDRGYIYGYTF.

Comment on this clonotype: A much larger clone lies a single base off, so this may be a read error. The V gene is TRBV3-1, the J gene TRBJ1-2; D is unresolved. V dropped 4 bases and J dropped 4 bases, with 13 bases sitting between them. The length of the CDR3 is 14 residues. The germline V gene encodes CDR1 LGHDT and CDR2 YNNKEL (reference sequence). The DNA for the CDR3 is TGTGCCAGCAGCCGAGAGGAACGATCCTATGGCTACACCTTC. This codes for CASSREERSYGYTF.

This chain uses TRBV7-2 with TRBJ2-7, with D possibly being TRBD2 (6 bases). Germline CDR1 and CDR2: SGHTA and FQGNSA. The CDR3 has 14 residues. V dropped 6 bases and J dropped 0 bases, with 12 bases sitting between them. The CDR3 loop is CASRWDSSSYEQYF. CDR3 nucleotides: TGTGCCAGCAGGTGGGACTCCAGCTCCTACGAGCAGTACTTC.

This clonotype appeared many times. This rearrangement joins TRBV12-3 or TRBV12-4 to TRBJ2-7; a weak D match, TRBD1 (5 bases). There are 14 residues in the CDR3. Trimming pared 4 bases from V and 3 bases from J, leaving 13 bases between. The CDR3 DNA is TGTGCCAGCAGTTCGGTAAGCAGGGACTACGAGCAGTACTTC. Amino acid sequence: CASSSVSRDYEQYF.

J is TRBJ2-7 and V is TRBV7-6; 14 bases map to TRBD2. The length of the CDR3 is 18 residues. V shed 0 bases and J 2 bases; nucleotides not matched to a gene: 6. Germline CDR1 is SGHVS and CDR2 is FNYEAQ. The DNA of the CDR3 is TGTGCCAGCAGCTTAGCCCCGGGACTAGCGGGAGACGCCTACGAGCAGTACTTC. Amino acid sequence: CASSLAPGLAGDAYEQYF. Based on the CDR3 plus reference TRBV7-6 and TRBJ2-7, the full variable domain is GAGVSQSPRYKVTKRGQDVALRCDPISGHVSLYWYRQALGQGPEFLTYFNYEAQQDKSGLPNDRFSAERPEGSISTLTIQRTEQRDSAMYRCASSLAPGLAGDAYEQYFGPGTRLTVT.

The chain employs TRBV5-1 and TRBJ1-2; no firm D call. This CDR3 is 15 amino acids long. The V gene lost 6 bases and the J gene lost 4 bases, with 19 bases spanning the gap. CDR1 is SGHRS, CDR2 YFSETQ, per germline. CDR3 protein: CASTTEPTTSYGYTF. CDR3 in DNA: TGCGCCAGCACCACTGAACCCACCACAAGCTATGGCTACACCTTC.

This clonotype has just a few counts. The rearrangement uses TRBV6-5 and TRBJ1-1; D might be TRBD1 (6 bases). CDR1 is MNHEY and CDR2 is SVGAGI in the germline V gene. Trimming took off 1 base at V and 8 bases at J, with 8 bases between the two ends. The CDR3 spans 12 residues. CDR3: CASSYFGGEAFF. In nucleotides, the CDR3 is TGTGCCAGCAGTTACTTTGGGGGCGAAGCTTTCTTT.

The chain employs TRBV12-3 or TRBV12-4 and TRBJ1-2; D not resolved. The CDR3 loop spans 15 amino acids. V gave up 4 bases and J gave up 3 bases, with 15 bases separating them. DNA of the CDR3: TGTGCCAGCAGTTCCAGTGCGGAGGGAGACTATGGCTACACCTTC. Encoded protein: CASSSSAEGDYGYTF.

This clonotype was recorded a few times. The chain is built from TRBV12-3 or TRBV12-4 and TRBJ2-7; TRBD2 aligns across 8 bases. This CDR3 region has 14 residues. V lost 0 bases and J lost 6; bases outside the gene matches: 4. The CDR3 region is CASSLASGIREQYF. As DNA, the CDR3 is TGTGCCAGCAGTTTAGCTAGCGGGATACGCGAGCAGTACTTC.

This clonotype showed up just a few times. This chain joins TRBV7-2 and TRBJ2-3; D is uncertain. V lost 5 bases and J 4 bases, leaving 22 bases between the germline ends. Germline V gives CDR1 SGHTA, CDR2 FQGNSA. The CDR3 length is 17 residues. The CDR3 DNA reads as TGTGCCAGCAGCCCCACCACGGTATTGGGAAGCGCAGATACGCAGTATTTT. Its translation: CASSPTTVLGSADTQYF.

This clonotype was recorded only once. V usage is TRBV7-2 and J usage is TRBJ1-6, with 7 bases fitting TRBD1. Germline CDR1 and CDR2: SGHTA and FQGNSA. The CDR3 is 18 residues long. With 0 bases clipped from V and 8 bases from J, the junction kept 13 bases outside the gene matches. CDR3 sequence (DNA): TGTGCCAGCAGCTTAGCGCTCTTGAGGGGGCTGCAAGATTCACCCCTCCACTTT. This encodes CASSLALLRGLQDSPLHF.

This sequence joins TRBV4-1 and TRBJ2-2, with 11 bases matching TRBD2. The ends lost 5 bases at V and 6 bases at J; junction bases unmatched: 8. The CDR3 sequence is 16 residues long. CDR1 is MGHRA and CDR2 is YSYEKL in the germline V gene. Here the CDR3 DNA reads TGCGCCAGCAGCGAGACTAGCGGGATCGTGGCCGGGGAGCTGTTTTTT. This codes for CASSETSGIVAGELFF.

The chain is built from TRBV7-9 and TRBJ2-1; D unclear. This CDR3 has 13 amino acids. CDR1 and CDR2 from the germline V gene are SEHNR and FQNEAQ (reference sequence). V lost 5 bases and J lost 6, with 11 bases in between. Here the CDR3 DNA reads TGTGCCAGCAGCCATGGACGCATCAATGAGCAGTTCTTC. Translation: CASSHGRINEQFF.

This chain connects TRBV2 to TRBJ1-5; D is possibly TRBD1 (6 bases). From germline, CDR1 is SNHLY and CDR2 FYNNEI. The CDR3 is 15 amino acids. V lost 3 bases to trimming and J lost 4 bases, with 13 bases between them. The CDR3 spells CASSDTGIQNQPQHF. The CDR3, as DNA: TGTGCCAGCAGTGACACAGGGATCCAGAATCAGCCCCAGCATTTT.

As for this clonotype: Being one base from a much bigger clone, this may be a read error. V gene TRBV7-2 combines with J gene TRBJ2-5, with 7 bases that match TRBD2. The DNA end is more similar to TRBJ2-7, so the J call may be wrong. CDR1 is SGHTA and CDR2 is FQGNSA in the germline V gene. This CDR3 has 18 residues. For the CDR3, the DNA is TGTGCCAGCAGCGTACACGGCTGGGTGGCGGGGGTCCCCTACGAGCAGTACTTC. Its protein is CASSVHGWVAGVPYEQYF.

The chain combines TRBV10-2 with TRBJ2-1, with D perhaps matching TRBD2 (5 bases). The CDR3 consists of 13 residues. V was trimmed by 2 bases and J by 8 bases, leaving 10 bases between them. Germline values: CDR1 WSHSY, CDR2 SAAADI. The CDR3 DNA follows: TGCGCCAGCAGTGAGAGAGAGGAGGATGAGCAGTTCTTC. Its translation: CASSEREEDEQFF.

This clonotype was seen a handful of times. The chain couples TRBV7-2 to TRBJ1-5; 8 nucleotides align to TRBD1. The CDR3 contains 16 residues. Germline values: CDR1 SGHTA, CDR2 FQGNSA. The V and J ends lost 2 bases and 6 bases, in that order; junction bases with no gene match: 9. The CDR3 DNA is TGTGCCAGCAGCTTACCCGGGACAGGTGCAGGTCAGCCCCAGCATTTT. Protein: CASSLPGTGAGQPQHF. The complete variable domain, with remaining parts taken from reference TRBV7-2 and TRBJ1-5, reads GAGVSQSPSNKVTEKGKDVELRCDPISGHTALYWYRQSLGQGLEFLIYFQGNSAPDKSGLPSDRFSAERTGGSVSTLTIQRTQQEDSAVYLCASSLPGTGAGQPQHFGDGTRLSIL.

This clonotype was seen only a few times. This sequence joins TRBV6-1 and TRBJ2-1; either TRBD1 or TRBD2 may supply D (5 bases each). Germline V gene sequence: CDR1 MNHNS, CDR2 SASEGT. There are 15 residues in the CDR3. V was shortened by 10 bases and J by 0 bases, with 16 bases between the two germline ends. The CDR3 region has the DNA TGTGCCATCTCTACCGGGGCACTCTCCTACAATGAGCAGTTCTTC. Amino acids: CAISTGALSYNEQFF.

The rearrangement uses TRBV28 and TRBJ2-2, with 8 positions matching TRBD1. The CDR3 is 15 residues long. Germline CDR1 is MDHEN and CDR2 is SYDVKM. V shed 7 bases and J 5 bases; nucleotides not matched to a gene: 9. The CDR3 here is CASTIGQGETGELFF. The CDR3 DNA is TGTGCCAGCACCATCGGACAGGGCGAAACCGGGGAGCTGTTTTTT.

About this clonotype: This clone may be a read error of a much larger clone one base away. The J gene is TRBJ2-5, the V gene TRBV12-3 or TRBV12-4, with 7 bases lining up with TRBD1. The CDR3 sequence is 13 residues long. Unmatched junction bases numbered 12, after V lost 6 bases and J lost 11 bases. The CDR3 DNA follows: TGTGCCAGCAGACGACAGGGCGGCAATGAGCAGTACTTC. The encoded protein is CASRRQGGNEQYF.

The CDR3 loop reads CASSQDWEGPGLTARANVLTF. The CDR3 DNA reads as TGCGCCAGCAGCCAAGATTGGGAAGGCCCGGGCCTGACGGCCCGGGCCAACGTCCTGACTTTC. The chain employs TRBV4-3 and TRBJ2-6; unclear D gene. V was cut by 0 bases and J by 5 bases, with 26 bases left in between. The CDR3 spans 21 residues. In germline, CDR1 is LGHNA, CDR2 YSLEER.

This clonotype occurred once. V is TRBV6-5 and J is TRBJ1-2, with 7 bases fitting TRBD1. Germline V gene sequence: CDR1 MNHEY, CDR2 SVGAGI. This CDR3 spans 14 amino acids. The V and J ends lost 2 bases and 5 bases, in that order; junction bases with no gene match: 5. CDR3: CASSYEGARYGYTF. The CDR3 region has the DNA TGTGCCAGCAGTTACGAGGGGGCGCGTTATGGCTACACCTTC.

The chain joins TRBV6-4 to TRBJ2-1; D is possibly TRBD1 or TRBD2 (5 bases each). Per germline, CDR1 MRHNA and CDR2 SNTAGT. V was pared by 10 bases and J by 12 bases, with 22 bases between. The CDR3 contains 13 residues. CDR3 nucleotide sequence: TGTGCCACTCGGTCCGGGACCGAAGGGAGGCAGTTCTTC. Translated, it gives CATRSGTEGRQFF.

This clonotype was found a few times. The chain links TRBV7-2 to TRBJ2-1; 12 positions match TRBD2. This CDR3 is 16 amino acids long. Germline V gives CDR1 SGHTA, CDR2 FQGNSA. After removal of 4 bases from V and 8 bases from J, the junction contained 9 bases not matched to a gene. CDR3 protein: CASSSSSSGGAYEQFF. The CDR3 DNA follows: TGTGCCAGCAGCTCATCATCTAGCGGGGGGGCCTATGAGCAGTTCTTC.

The CDR3 protein is CAGHLGTPNTGELFF. The CDR3, as DNA: TGTGCCGGACACCTCGGGACACCAAACACCGGGGAGCTGTTTTTT. V is TRBV7-9 and J is TRBJ2-2, with a tentative D call TRBD1 (6 bases). The V gene lost 11 bases and the J gene lost 2 bases, with 18 bases spanning the gap. The CDR3 length is 15 residues. Germline V gene sequence: CDR1 SEHNR, CDR2 FQNEAQ (reference sequence). Supplemented by reference TRBV7-9 and TRBJ2-2, the full variable domain reads DTGVSQNPRHKITKRGQNVTFRCDPISEHNRLYWYRQTLGQGPEFLTYFQNEAQLEKSRLLSDRFSAERPKGSFSTLEIQRTEQGDSAMYLCAGHLGTPNTGELFFGEGSRLTVL.

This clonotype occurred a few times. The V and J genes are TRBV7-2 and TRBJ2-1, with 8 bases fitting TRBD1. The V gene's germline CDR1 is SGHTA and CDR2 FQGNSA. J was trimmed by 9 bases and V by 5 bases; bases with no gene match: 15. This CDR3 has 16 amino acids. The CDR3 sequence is CASSPETGASASEQFF. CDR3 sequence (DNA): TGTGCCAGCAGCCCAGAGACAGGGGCTAGCGCCAGTGAGCAGTTCTTC.

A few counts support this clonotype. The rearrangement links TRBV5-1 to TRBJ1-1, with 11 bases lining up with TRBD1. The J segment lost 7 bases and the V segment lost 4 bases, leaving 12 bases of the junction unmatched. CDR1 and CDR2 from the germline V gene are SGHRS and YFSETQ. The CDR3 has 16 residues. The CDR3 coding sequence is TGCGCCAGCAGCCCATCGGACAGGGGGCTGGATAGTGAAGCTTTCTTT. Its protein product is CASSPSDRGLDSEAFF. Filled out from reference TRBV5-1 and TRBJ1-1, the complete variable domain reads KAGVTQTPRYLIKTRGQQVTLSCSPISGHRSVSWYQQTPGQGLQFLFEYFSETQRNKGNFPGRFSGRQFSNSRSEMNVSTLELGDSALYLCASSPSDRGLDSEAFFGQGTRLTVV.